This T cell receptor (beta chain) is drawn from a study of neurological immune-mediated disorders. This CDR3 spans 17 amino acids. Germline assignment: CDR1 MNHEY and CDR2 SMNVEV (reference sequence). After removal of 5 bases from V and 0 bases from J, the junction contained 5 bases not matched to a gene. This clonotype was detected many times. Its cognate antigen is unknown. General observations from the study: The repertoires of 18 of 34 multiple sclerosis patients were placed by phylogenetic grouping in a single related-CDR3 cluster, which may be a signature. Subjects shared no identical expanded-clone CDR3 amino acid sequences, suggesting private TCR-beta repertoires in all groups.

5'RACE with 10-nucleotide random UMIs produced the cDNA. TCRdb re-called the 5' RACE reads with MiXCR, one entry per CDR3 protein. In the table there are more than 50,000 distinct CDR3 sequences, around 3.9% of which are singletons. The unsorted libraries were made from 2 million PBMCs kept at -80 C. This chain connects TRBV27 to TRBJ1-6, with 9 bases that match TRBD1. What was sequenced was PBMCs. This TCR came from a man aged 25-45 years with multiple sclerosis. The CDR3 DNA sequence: TGTGCCAGCAGTGCAGGACAGGGGAGCTCCTATAATTCACCCCTCCACTTT. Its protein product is CASSAGQGSSYNSPLHF.